This T cell receptor beta chain was documented in a study of blood T cells in healthy people across ages. A second roughly 7 to 11 cycle PCR used barcoded and J-beta primers. TCRdb analysed the 5' RACE reads with MiXCR anew, one entry per CDR3 protein. Among roughly 1,100,000 distinct CDR3 sequences, about 25% were seen once, and the ten largest hold 0.65% to 0.95%. Only a few counts were recorded for this clonotype. Trimming took 3 bases from V and 3 from J, leaving 17 bases between them. Germline V gene data show CDR1 as KGHSH and CDR2 as LQKENI. This CDR3 is built from 16 residues. The same data also went into a second study, on T cells of mothers and their children. That source reports: Normalized overlap was always slightly, never significantly, higher in related than unrelated mother-child pairs.

The V call is TRBV18, the J call TRBJ2-5, with D perhaps matching TRBD2 (5 bases). This receptor was obtained from a girl between 2 and 10 years old in good health. What was sequenced was blood. CDR3 loop: CASSPRPLGRKETQYF. The CDR3, as DNA: TGTGCCAGCTCACCCCGACCTTTAGGGAGAAAAGAGACCCAGTACTTC. Together with reference TRBV18 and TRBJ2-5, the CDR3 gives the full variable domain: NAGVMQNPRHLVRRRGQEARLRCSPMKGHSHVYWYRQLPEEGLKFMVYLQKENIIDESGMPKERFSAEFPKEGPSILRIQQVVRGDSAAYFCASSPRPLGRKETQYFGPGTRLLVL.